This is a list of T cell receptor beta chains from one sample in a study of monozygotic twins with inflammatory bowel disease. With the 5' RACE reads reprocessed, TCRdb shows one record per CDR3 protein and no DNA. This listing includes some 400,000 distinct CDR3 sequences. Sequences were obtained from blood. These receptors were taken from a human donor with ulcerative colitis or Crohn's disease, or a healthy co-twin of an affected twin (not recorded which). CDR3s include the opening cysteine and the closing phenylalanine or tryptophan. Each record gives: J gene, V gene, CDR3 protein.

TRBJ1-6	TRBV18	CASSSRTENSPLHF
TRBJ1-1	TRBV19	CASSLWGMNTEAFF
TRBJ2-7	TRBV7-2	CASSFGLAADYEYF
TRBJ2-3	TRBV25-1	CASSAGTGLTDTQYF
TRBJ1-3	TRBV18	CASSPALLTAGSGNTIYF
TRBJ1-4	TRBV12-3/TRBV12-4	CASRPNLADNEKLFF
TRBJ2-1	TRBV10-3	CAISEGDKGFSEQFF
TRBJ2-3	TRBV7-3	CASSPAGGGSGTDTQYF
TRBJ2-5	TRBV5-4	CASSSQGGKETQYF
TRBJ2-2	TRBV6-5	CASSYSGQGAGTGELFF
TRBJ2-1	TRBV30	CAWSPDGVNEQFF
TRBJ2-3	TRBV2	CATIELGDTQYF
TRBJ2-3	TRBV5-8	CASSLRGIGDTQYF
TRBJ1-2	TRBV11-2	CASSPRRESRGYTF
TRBJ1-6	TRBV7-2	CASSPTMPNSPLHF
TRBJ2-2	TRBV12-3/TRBV12-4	CASSLAGRDTGELFF
TRBJ2-6	TRBV12-3/TRBV12-4	CASRRQGSSGANVLTF
TRBJ2-5	TRBV7-3	CASSSGTKETQYF
TRBJ2-4	TRBV3-1	CASSQANAKNIQYF
TRBJ1-3	TRBV20-1	CSARDDSSGNTIYF
TRBJ1-1	TRBV6-1	CASSLMQREAFF
TRBJ2-7	TRBV24-1	CATSLIRDIEQYF
TRBJ2-1	TRBV14	CASSHRLTGQSYNEQFF
TRBJ2-7	TRBV20-1	CSARDGTSGNYEQYF
TRBJ1-1	TRBV5-1	CASSLEGWRSGDTEAFF
TRBJ2-3	TRBV20-1	CSARDPLGTDTQYF
TRBJ1-2	TRBV10-3	CATSPRGAQGYTF
TRBJ2-2	TRBV6-4	CASSEDGTTGELFF
TRBJ1-2	TRBV12-3/TRBV12-4	CASSYRGRNGYTF
TRBJ1-6	TRBV7-9	CASSPRGTDNSPLHF
TRBJ2-2	TRBV12-3/TRBV12-4	CASSTRGGGGELFF
TRBJ2-3	TRBV11-3	CASTGDKSTDTQYF
TRBJ2-5	TRBV19	CASSIRGRQETQYF
TRBJ2-3	TRBV6-1	CASKERFSTDTQYF
TRBJ2-1	TRBV12-3/TRBV12-4	CASSLRWGAQNEQFF
TRBJ2-1	TRBV5-4	CASSPAGGNSYNEQFF
TRBJ2-1	TRBV5-1	CASSLGASGGIDEQFF
TRBJ2-2	TRBV19	CASSKYRGLAGELFF
TRBJ1-2	TRBV4-2	CASTPSQGGSSRLNYGYTF
TRBJ1-6	TRBV6-1	CATTGGRSYNSPLHF
TRBJ2-7	TRBV25-1	CASSALWGITGEQYF
TRBJ2-7	TRBV19	CASSSDRGLQYF
TRBJ1-4	TRBV5-6	CASSSRTTGATNEKLFF
TRBJ1-1	TRBV6-2/TRBV6-3	CASSYAQGRTEAFF
TRBJ1-1	TRBV12-3/TRBV12-4	CAAAASQISTEAFF
TRBJ1-2	TRBV20-1	CSARVVRTGEGYGYTF
TRBJ2-2	TRBV29-1	CSVRGLAGGPVGELFF
TRBJ2-7	TRBV5-1	CASSLKPGSYEQYF
TRBJ2-1	TRBV20-1	CSARDPSGRANNEQFF
TRBJ1-2	TRBV30	CAWTVWAGYGYTF
TRBJ2-2	TRBV18	CASSLDTVPQVTGELFF
TRBJ2-5	TRBV11-2	CASSLQGTKTQYF